The rows below give T cell receptor beta chains drawn from one sample of a study of human T cells and chemical hapten exposure. TCRdb reanalysed the RACE reads using MiXCR and keeps one entry per CDR3 protein. This sample has about 360,000 distinct CDR3 sequences; roughly 6.9% occur once, and the top ten carry approximately 8.9%. The starting material was whole blood, obtained in connection with sensitization to the hapten diphenylcyclopropenone (DPC). The receptors were gathered from a woman between 18 and 29 years old with alopecia areata. Some clones in this sample may be carry-over from other donors' samples. The CDR3 runs from the conserved cysteine through the conserved F or W. The order of the fields is CDR3 DNA, CDR3 protein, J gene, clone size, D gene, V gene. The D gene is left open where the match is weak. Rows may omit the clone size; those that give it use once, few, many or a size class.

CDR3 DNA: TGTGCCAGCAGCCGACAGTTGAACACTGAAGCTTTCTTT
CDR3 protein: CASSRQLNTEAFF
J gene: TRBJ1-1
clone size: many
D gene: -
V gene: TRBV12-3/TRBV12-4

CDR3 DNA: TGTGCCAGCAGTCGGGACTCCTCGGAGACCCAGTACTTC
CDR3 protein: CASSRDSSETQYF
J gene: TRBJ2-5
clone size: -
D gene: -
V gene: TRBV12-3/TRBV12-4

CDR3 DNA: TGTGCCAGCAGCTTGGGGCGGGGCGAGCAGTACTTC
CDR3 protein: CASSLGRGEQYF
J gene: TRBJ2-7
clone size: many
D gene: -
V gene: TRBV5-4

CDR3 DNA: TGTGCCAGCAGCTTAGCGGGTGACCTGCGAGGGCCAGATACGCAGTATTTT
CDR3 protein: CASSLAGDLRGPDTQYF
J gene: TRBJ2-3
clone size: few
D gene: -
V gene: TRBV7-2

CDR3 DNA: TGTGCCAGCAGCTTTCCCGGGACAGGGACAAAGCAGTACTTC
CDR3 protein: CASSFPGTGTKQYF
J gene: TRBJ2-7
clone size: few
D gene: TRBD1
V gene: TRBV5-6

CDR3 DNA: TGCAGTGCTTTCGACAGGGGGTTTCTGGACGAGCAGTACTTC
CDR3 protein: CSAFDRGFLDEQYF
J gene: TRBJ2-7
clone size: few
D gene: TRBD1
V gene: TRBV20-1

CDR3 DNA: TGTGCCAGCAGCCCCGGGAGTGGCGGAAACACCATATATTTT
CDR3 protein: CASSPGSGGNTIYF
J gene: TRBJ1-3
clone size: few
D gene: -
V gene: TRBV7-9

CDR3 DNA: TGTGCCAGCAGTGAGGAGGGCCTAGCCAAAAACATTCAGTACTTC
CDR3 protein: CASSEEGLAKNIQYF
J gene: TRBJ2-4
clone size: many
D gene: -
V gene: TRBV2

CDR3 DNA: TGTGCCAGCAGGAAAGACAGGGGGCCTAACTATGGCTACACCTTC
CDR3 protein: CASRKDRGPNYGYTF
J gene: TRBJ1-2
clone size: many
D gene: TRBD1
V gene: TRBV6-5

CDR3 DNA: TGTGCCAGCAGAACTCGAACTAGCGGGGCGCCTGGTACCTACAATGAGCAGTTCTTC
CDR3 protein: CASRTRTSGAPGTYNEQFF
J gene: TRBJ2-1
clone size: -
D gene: TRBD2
V gene: TRBV6-2/TRBV6-3

CDR3 DNA: TGCGCCAGCAGCAAGGACTCAACCCCCTCTGGAAACACCATATATTTT
CDR3 protein: CASSKDSTPSGNTIYF
J gene: TRBJ1-3
clone size: few
D gene: -
V gene: TRBV5-1

CDR3 DNA: TGTGCCAGCAGTTTATCCCACCGCGGCCAGTACTTC
CDR3 protein: CASSLSHRGQYF
J gene: TRBJ2-5
clone size: -
D gene: -
V gene: TRBV12-3/TRBV12-4

CDR3 DNA: TGTGCCAGCAGCTTAGCGCTAACCAGTACTGAAGCTTTCTTT
CDR3 protein: CASSLALTSTEAFF
J gene: TRBJ1-1
clone size: many
D gene: -
V gene: TRBV7-2

CDR3 DNA: TGTGCCAGCAGTTCACTGCTCCGTCCCACTGAAGCTTTCTTT
CDR3 protein: CASSSLLRPTEAFF
J gene: TRBJ1-1
clone size: -
D gene: -
V gene: TRBV6-2/TRBV6-3

CDR3 DNA: TGTGCCAGCAGTTCGGACAGCAATTCACCCCTCCACTTT
CDR3 protein: CASSSDSNSPLHF
J gene: TRBJ1-6
clone size: few
D gene: -
V gene: TRBV12-3/TRBV12-4

CDR3 DNA: TGCAGTGCTAGGAGAACTACGAACACTGAAGCTTTCTTT
CDR3 protein: CSARRTTNTEAFF
J gene: TRBJ1-1
clone size: few
D gene: -
V gene: TRBV20-1

CDR3 DNA: TGCAGTGCTCGGGGGCCGGTTGGGATGGAGCTGTTTTTT
CDR3 protein: CSARGPVGMELFF
J gene: TRBJ2-2
clone size: few
D gene: -
V gene: TRBV20-1